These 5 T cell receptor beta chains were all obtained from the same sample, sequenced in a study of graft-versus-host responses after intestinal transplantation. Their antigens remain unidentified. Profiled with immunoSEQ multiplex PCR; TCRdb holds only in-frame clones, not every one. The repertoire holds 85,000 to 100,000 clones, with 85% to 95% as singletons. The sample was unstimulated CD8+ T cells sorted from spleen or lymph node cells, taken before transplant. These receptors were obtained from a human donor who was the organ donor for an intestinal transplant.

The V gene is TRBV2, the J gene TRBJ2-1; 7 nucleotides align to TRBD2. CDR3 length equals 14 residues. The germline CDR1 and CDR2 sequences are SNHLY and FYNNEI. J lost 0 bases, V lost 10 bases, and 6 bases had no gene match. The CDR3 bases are TGTGCCAAACTAGCGCCAAACTCCTACAATGAGCAGTTCTTC. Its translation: CAKLAPNSYNEQFF. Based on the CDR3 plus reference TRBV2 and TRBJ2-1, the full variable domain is EPEVTQTPSHQVTQMGQEVILRCVPISNHLYFYWYRQILGQKVEFLVSFYNNEISEKSEIFDDQFSVERPDGSNFTLKIRSTKLEDSAMYFCAKLAPNSYNEQFFGPGTRLTVL.

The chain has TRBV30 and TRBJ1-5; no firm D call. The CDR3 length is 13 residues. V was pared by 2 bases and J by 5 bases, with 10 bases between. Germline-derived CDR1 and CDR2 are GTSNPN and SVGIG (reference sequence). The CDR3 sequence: CAWSLGRHQPQHF. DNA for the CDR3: TGTGCCTGGAGTCTCGGCAGGCATCAGCCCCAGCATTTT.

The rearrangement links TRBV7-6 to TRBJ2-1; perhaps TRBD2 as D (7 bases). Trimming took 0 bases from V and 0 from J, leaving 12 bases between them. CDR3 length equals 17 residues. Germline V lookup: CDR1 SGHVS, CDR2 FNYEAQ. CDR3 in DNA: TGTGCCAGCAGCTTAGCTAGGGGGGGGAACTCCTACAATGAGCAGTTCTTC. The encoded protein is CASSLARGGNSYNEQFF.

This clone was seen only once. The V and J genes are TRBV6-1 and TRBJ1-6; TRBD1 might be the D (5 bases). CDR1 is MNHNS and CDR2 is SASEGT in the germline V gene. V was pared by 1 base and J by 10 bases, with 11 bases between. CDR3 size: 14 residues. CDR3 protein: CASSEGQGGSPLHF. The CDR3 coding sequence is TGTGCCAGCAGTGAAGGGCAGGGCGGCTCACCCCTCCACTTT.

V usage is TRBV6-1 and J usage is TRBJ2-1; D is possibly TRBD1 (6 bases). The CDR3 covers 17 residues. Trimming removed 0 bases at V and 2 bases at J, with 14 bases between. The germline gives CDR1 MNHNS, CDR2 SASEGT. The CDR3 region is CASSEARWTATYNEQFF. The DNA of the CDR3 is TGTGCCAGCAGTGAAGCCCGATGGACAGCGACCTACAATGAGCAGTTCTTC.